Each of the 9 T cell receptor beta chains below was sequenced from the same sample in a study of T cells in Graves' hyperthyroidism and ophthalmopathy. TCR beta CDR3 regions were amplified from RNA. The HTBI primer set drove a first-round RT-PCR of the TCR CDR3. TCRdb fed the multiplex PCR reads into MiXCR, producing one record per CDR3 protein. This table has approximately 700,000 distinct CDR3 sequences, 45% appearing once. Input material: peripheral blood or thyroid tissue (not recorded which). These receptors were obtained from an adult man with Graves' disease, either hyperthyroidism or ophthalmopathy (not recorded which).

The chain has TRBV20-1 and TRBJ2-5; 12 bases map to TRBD1. V was clipped by 5 bases and J by 2 bases; unmatched bases: 12. Germline V gene data show CDR1 as DFQATT and CDR2 as SNEGSKA (reference sequence). This CDR3 region has 17 residues. In DNA form, the CDR3 reads TGCAGTGCTGATACCGGGACAGGGGGCAGGGGGCAAGAGACCCAGTACTTC. It encodes CSADTGTGGRGQETQYF.

The V gene is TRBV2, the J gene TRBJ2-7; 8 bases fit TRBD1. V dropped 8 bases and J dropped 5; count of bases not matched to a gene: 14. The germline V gene encodes CDR1 SNHLY and CDR2 FYNNEI. The CDR3 is made up of 15 amino acids. The CDR3 DNA reads TGTGCCAGCCCCACCCGCGCTGACAGGGGCCACGAGCAGTACTTC. Its translation is CASPTRADRGHEQYF.

In regard to this clonotype: It may be a read error: a sequence one base away is much more abundant. This sequence joins TRBV25-1 and TRBJ1-4, with 8 bases that match TRBD1. Germline CDR1 MGHDK, CDR2 SYGVNS. The CDR3 consists of 15 residues. Losses at the gene ends were 7 bases for V and 5 bases for J; bases not matched to a gene: 9. The CDR3 region is CASNDTGGRNEKLFF. CDR3 DNA sequence: TGTGCCAGCAATGATACAGGGGGGAGGAATGAAAAACTGTTTTTT.

Details on this clonotype: Given a much more abundant clone one base away, this may be a read error. The chain employs TRBV20-1 and TRBJ2-7; 8 bases fit TRBD1. There are 12 residues in the CDR3. Germline assignment: CDR1 DFQATT and CDR2 SNEGSKA (reference sequence). Trimming removed 5 bases from V and 3 bases from J; junction bases left unmatched: 3. This chain's CDR3 is CSAPGQVYEQYF. As DNA, the CDR3 is TGCAGTGCTCCGGGACAGGTCTACGAGCAGTACTTC.

On this clonotype itself: Given a much more abundant clone one base away, this may be a read error. The conserved final phenylalanine or tryptophan is absent from the CDR3, which likely points to a read error. The rearrangement joins TRBV7-9 to TRBJ1-6; 8 nucleotides match TRBD1. With V trimmed by 0 bases and J by 7 bases, 5 bases remained unmatched. Germline assignment: CDR1 SEHNR and CDR2 FQNEAQ (reference sequence). CDR3 length: 16 residues. CDR3 in amino acids: CASSLAAGTGNSPLHL. The CDR3 bases are TGTGCCAGCAGCTTAGCCGCCGGGACAGGCAATTCACCCCTCCACCTT.

A remark on this clonotype: A much more abundant neighbour one base away suggests this may be a read error. The J gene is TRBJ2-5, the V gene TRBV7-9; 8 bases match TRBD1. J was trimmed by 5 bases and V by 8 bases; bases with no gene match: 7. The CDR3 is 13 residues long. Per the germline V gene, CDR1 is SEHNR and CDR2 is FQNEAQ (reference sequence). The CDR3 is CASGSGGSETQYF. CDR3 coding DNA: TGTGCCAGCGGCTCAGGGGGCTCGGAGACCCAGTACTTC.

This clonotype was detected ten times or more. This chain uses TRBV2 with TRBJ1-6; possible D gene TRBD1, 5 bases. Per the germline V gene, CDR1 is SNHLY and CDR2 is FYNNEI. CDR3 length equals 15 residues. Trimming left V 6 bases short and J 3 bases short, with 12 bases between. CDR3 residues: CASSPRGGYNSPLHF. CDR3 DNA: TGTGCCAGCAGCCCGAGGGGAGGCTATAATTCACCCCTCCACTTT.

The rearrangement uses TRBV15 and TRBJ1-6; 8 positions agree with TRBD1. This CDR3 has 18 amino acids. The germline gives CDR1 LNHNV, CDR2 YYDKDF (reference sequence). V shed 3 bases and J 7 bases; nucleotides not matched to a gene: 14. The CDR3 is CATSSLAFGQGFNSPLHF. Written as DNA, the CDR3 is TGTGCCACCAGCAGCTTAGCTTTCGGACAGGGATTCAATTCACCCCTCCACTTT. Full variable domain (missing parts from reference TRBV15 and TRBJ1-6): DAMVIQNPRYQVTQFGKPVTLSCSQTLNHNVMYWYQQKSSQAPKLLFHYYDKDFNNEADTPDNFQSRRPNTSFCFLDIRSPGLGDTAMYLCATSSLAFGQGFNSPLHFGNGTRLTVT.

The chain joins TRBV7-9 to TRBJ1-2; TRBD1 matches 8 bases. The CDR3 covers 15 residues. V dropped 0 bases and J dropped 6; count of bases not matched to a gene: 6. CDR1 is SEHNR and CDR2 is FQNEAQ in the germline V gene (reference sequence). The CDR3 loop reads CASSLAGTGHHGYTF. The CDR3 DNA sequence: TGTGCCAGCAGCTTAGCCGGGACAGGCCATCATGGCTACACCTTC.